This T cell receptor (beta chain) was identified in a study of human T cells and chemical hapten exposure. The wider study: Skin of the upper inner arm, around 2 cm by around 2 cm, received 2% DPC for sensitization. Weekly administration of diphenylcyclopropenone to the scalp of patients continued throughout the approximately 23-week study. The study's findings and limits: Expanded TCR counts at PT1 went up together with patch test score, a positive correlation.

The CDR3 is 16 residues long. The V gene's germline CDR1 is SGHRS and CDR2 YFSETQ. V lost 0 bases and J lost 7; bases outside the gene matches: 9. TCRdb re-derived calls from the RACE reads in MiXCR, one entry per CDR3 protein. This table holds 150,000 to 200,000 distinct CDR3 sequences, 20% to 25% found once. Notes on this clonotype: Its target is not known.

Time point described: patch test 1, 2 weeks after DPC sensitization. Sample treatment: therapeutic diphenylcyclopropenone sensitization with weekly scalp DPC. Sequenced here: whole blood, sampled in connection with sensitization to the hapten diphenylcyclopropenone (DPC). The TCR comes from a woman aged 50 to 65 with alopecia areata. Some clones in this sample may be carry-over from other donors' samples. The chain is built from TRBV5-1 and TRBJ2-1; the match to TRBD2 covers 8 bases. The CDR3 sequence: CASSLVGGRIANEQFF. The CDR3 nucleotides are TGCGCCAGCAGCTTGGTTGGCGGGAGGATTGCGAATGAGCAGTTCTTC.